This is a list of T cell receptor beta chains from one sample in a study of identifying expanded T cells in peripheral blood. Only in-frame clones appear in the TCRdb table, and some are missing; sequencing was by immunoSEQ multiplex PCR. The sample gives 100,000 to 110,000 clones, over 70% of which show up once; more than 5.5% is in the top ten. The sequencing input was blood. All receptors come from a person aged 18-69 years in good health. The conserved cysteine and the conserved F or W are not part of the CDR3 here.

j_gene | v_gene | len | CDR3aa
TRBJ2-1 | TRBV5-1 | 14 | ASSLYTGPEGNEQF
TRBJ1-1 | TRBV19 | 12 | ASTRTGLNTEAF
TRBJ1-1 | TRBV30 | 11 | AWSEQMNTEAF
TRBJ1-5 | TRBV6-6 | 14 | ASSYSLTGSNQPQH
. | TRBV7-8 | 15 | ASSTHDRGSSSYEQY
TRBJ1-5 | TRBV13 | 15 | ASSLGRGTFKNQPQH
TRBJ1-3 | TRBV25-1 | 12 | ASSPGASGNTIY
TRBJ1-4 | TRBV10-3 | 13 | AISDGAGNNEKLF
TRBJ2-5 | TRBV9 | 13 | ASSGGTGTQETQY
TRBJ2-1 | TRBV5-1 | 13 | ASSLVETQYNEQF
TRBJ2-7 | TRBV10-3 | 10 | AIRSGDYEQY
TRBJ2-3 | TRBV27 | 11 | ASSLTGVDTQY
TRBJ2-3 | TRBV6-1 | 13 | ASSEAARSTDTQY
TRBJ2-2 | TRBV25-1 | 13 | ASRISGLNTGELF
TRBJ1-6 | TRBV4-1 | 14 | ASSQVEGDNNSPLH
TRBJ1-5 | TRBV2 | 12 | ASSGGSDNQPQH
TRBJ1-4 | TRBV14 | 11 | ASRSTGGEKLF
TRBJ2-2 | TRBV29-1 | 11 | SVVLGGTGELF
TRBJ1-2 | TRBV10-3 | 12 | AIRALTGYHGYT
TRBJ2-6 | TRBV10-3 | 13 | AIAEGGPGANVLT
TRBJ2-1 | TRBV5-1 | 13 | ASRPTGGPYNEQF
TRBJ2-2 | TRBV7-2 | 9 | ASSRHGELF
TRBJ2-2 | TRBV13 | 12 | ASSPDLNTGELF
TRBJ1-2 | TRBV5-6 | 11 | ASSLKGGGGYT
TRBJ2-5 | TRBV5-6 | 14 | ASSYGGTGMVETQY
TRBJ1-1 | TRBV10-3 | 13 | AISDAQGANTEAF
TRBJ2-7 | TRBV12-5 | 12 | ASGLRAGSYEQY
TRBJ2-1 | TRBV29-1 | 12 | SVAGLAGYNEQF
TRBJ2-1 | TRBV5-1 | 10 | ASSLSFDEQF
TRBJ2-5 | TRBV29-1 | 12 | SVGGQGWSETQY
TRBJ2-3 | TRBV13 | 14 | ASSAHRSASTDTQY
TRBJ1-5 | TRBV4-2 | 13 | ASSPRGYSNQPQH
TRBJ1-3 | TRBV30 | 14 | AHRRQGVLSGNTIY
TRBJ1-2 | TRBV2 | 12 | ASSVSGVGYGYT
TRBJ2-1 | TRBV6-1 | 11 | ASIGGGPLRGF
TRBJ1-1 | TRBV9 | 11 | ASSVRPNTEAF
TRBJ1-6 | TRBV12-2 | 13 | APWGLSSYNSPLH
TRBJ2-5 | TRBV7-3 | 13 | ASSFGPGVQETQY
TRBJ1-1 | TRBV29-1 | 11 | SVRRTGYTEAF
TRBJ1-1 | TRBV18 | 12 | ASSPDRATTEAF
TRBJ1-1 | TRBV13 | 13 | ASSLNLGPGTEAF